The T cell receptor beta chain described here comes from a study of PD-L1 blockade in urothelial cancer. For the study at large: Atezolizumab at 1,200 mg intravenously every 3 weeks was started by patients at some point between 2014 and 2015. Enrolled patients had been treated previously with 0 to 3 chemotherapy regimens. Blood was evaluated 3 weeks (second dose) and 6 weeks after therapy began.

Time point specified: pretreatment peripheral blood. Synthetically made TCR analog templates were put into each PCR as spikes. The repertoire was sequenced with immunoSEQ multiplex PCR; TCRdb's copy has only in-frame clones and lacks some. The table lists about 88,000 clones, more than 70% of them singletons, with 0.85% to 1% in the top ten. CDR1 MNHEY and CDR2 SMNVEV come from the germline V gene (reference sequence). After removal of 6 bases from V and 2 bases from J, the junction contained 4 bases not matched to a gene. CDR3 length: 13 amino acids. The clonotype originates from a woman aged 80 or over with urothelial cancer. The sequencing here drew on PBMCs, taken around atezolizumab (anti-PD-L1) treatment. The chain combines TRBV27 with TRBJ2-7; 7 bases are shared with TRBD1. CDR3 sequence (DNA): TGTGCCAGCAGCAGACAGGGTCCCTACGAGCAGTACTTC. Protein: CASSRQGPYEQYF.